This TCR beta chain stems from a study of T cell responses to AZD1222 COVID-19 vaccine. Study-wide results and caveats: Baseline seropositives among AZD1222 recipients totaled only 5 or 6. CD4 TCRs linked to vaccination spanned spike, dominating at 160-218 and 743-854.

For this clone: Its target is not known.

The method was immunoSEQ multiplex PCR; TCRdb's version includes in-frame clones alone and lacks a portion of them. The data contain some 100,000 clones, approximately 91% of them singletons. This CDR3 has 15 residues. Trimming at V came to 5 bases and at J to 0 bases, leaving 5 bases not matched to a gene. Germline CDR1 MNHEY, CDR2 SVGAGI. Sequencing used peripheral blood, obtained on day 0 of AZD1222 vaccination. This chain joins TRBV6-5 and TRBJ2-3; 7 bases fit TRBD1. This receptor was obtained from an adult in good health. CDR3 DNA sequence: TGTGCCAGCAGTCCACAGGGGCCTAGCACAGATACGCAGTATTTT. Protein sequence: CASSPQGPSTDTQYF.